These T cell receptor beta chains were read from a single sample in a study of cytomegalovirus exposure and HLA in healthy donors. Method: immunoSEQ multiplex PCR; TCRdb's copy keeps in-frame clones and lacks some. The sample has some 120,000 clones; about nine tenths are singletons. The specimen sequenced was PBMCs. These receptors all stem from a woman between 18 and 30 years old in good health and CMV-seronegative. Each CDR3 is given with its conserved first and last residue. Each record gives: J gene, D gene, clone size, V gene, CDR3 DNA, CDR3 protein. A D gene is named only where the DNA matches it firmly. Some rows mark clone size as missing; the rest say once, few, many or name a class of expanded clone.

>TRBJ1-2|.|.|TRBV7-9
TGTGCCAGCAGCTTAACAGGCGAGGGGGACGGCTACACCTTC
CASSLTGEGDGYTF
>TRBJ2-3|.|.|TRBV28
TGTGCCACAGCGGAGTCAAACACAGATACGCAGTATTTT
CATAESNTDTQYF
>TRBJ2-7|TRBD1|.|TRBV7-9
TGTGCCAGCAGCCTAAGCAGGACAGGGGGCTCCTACGAGCAGTACTTC
CASSLSRTGGSYEQYF
>TRBJ1-1|.|once|TRBV6-1
TGTGCCAGCAGTGCCCCGGGACATGGTCGGACTGAAGCTTTCTTT
CASSAPGHGRTEAFF
>TRBJ2-2|.|.|TRBV11-3
TGTGCCAGCAGCTCCGACAGTCCGAACACCGGGGAGCTGTTTTTT
CASSSDSPNTGELFF
>TRBJ2-7|.|.|TRBV5-5
TGTGCCAGCAGCCATCTCCTAGTCCTTGGGCAGTACTTC
CASSHLLVLGQYF
>TRBJ2-1|.|.|TRBV7-9
TGTGCCAGCAGCCCCTCCGAGATCTCCTACAATGAGCAGTTCTTC
CASSPSEISYNEQFF
>TRBJ2-3|TRBD2|.|TRBV11-2
TGTGCCAGCAGTTGGGGGCCTAGCGGGAGTGCAGATACGCAGTATTTT
CASSWGPSGSADTQYF
>TRBJ2-2|TRBD1|.|TRBV28
TGTGCCAGCAGGGCCCGGGACAGGGACACCGGGGAGCTGTTTTTT
CASRARDRDTGELFF
>TRBJ2-7|.|.|TRBV28
TGTGCCAGCGCCAAGGGGTACTACGAGCAGTACTTC
CASAKGYYEQYF
>TRBJ2-7|.|.|TRBV19
TGTGCCAGTAGTCCCCAAACGTCGAGCTCCTACGAGCAGTACTTC
CASSPQTSSSYEQYF
>TRBJ2-1|.|.|TRBV29-1
TGCAGCGTTGAGGGGGGGCAAAGGGACAATGAGCAGTTCTTC
CSVEGGQRDNEQFF
>TRBJ1-2|.|once|TRBV6-5
TGTGCCAGCAGTTACGAGGAAAGCTATGGCTACACCTTC
CASSYEESYGYTF
>TRBJ2-3|.|.|TRBV18
TGTGCCAGCTCACCACCGGCAGGAACAGATACGCAGTATTTT
CASSPPAGTDTQYF
>TRBJ2-5|TRBD1|.|TRBV5-1
TGCGCCAGCAGCTCGATCGGACAGGGTCGGTCGGGATGGGAGACCCAGTACTTC
CASSSIGQGRSGWETQYF
>TRBJ1-2|TRBD1|.|TRBV19
TGTGCCAGTAGACAACTCGGGACAGGGGTATATGGCTACACCTTC
CASRQLGTGVYGYTF
>TRBJ2-7|.|once|TRBV4-1
TGCGCCAGCAGCCCTCTTTGGGCGGGAACCTACGAGCAGTACTTC
CASSPLWAGTYEQYF
>TRBJ2-1|TRBD2|.|TRBV15
TGTGCCACCTTAGCGGGAGGCACCTACAATGAGCAGTTCTTC
CATLAGGTYNEQFF
>TRBJ2-3|TRBD1|.|TRBV2
TGTGCCAGCGTCCGGGACAGCCAAGGATCGGGTACGCAGTATTTT
CASVRDSQGSGTQYF
>TRBJ2-7|.|.|TRBV19
TGTGCCAGTAGTGGCCTGGGCCGCTCCTACGAGCAGTACTTC
CASSGLGRSYEQYF
>TRBJ2-5|.|.|TRBV10-3
TGTGCCATCAGTGAGGCTTTCGGGTCGGGGGAGACCCAGTACTTC
CAISEAFGSGETQYF
>TRBJ1-2|TRBD1|.|TRBV6-1
TGTGCCAGCAGTAGGGGGACAGGGCGACATGGCTACACCTTC
CASSRGTGRHGYTF
>TRBJ2-7|.|once|TRBV12-5
TGTGCTAGTGGTTTGTCACAGGGCTACGAGCAGTACTTC
CASGLSQGYEQYF
>TRBJ1-4|.|.|TRBV5-1
TGCGCCAGCAGCTTTTTAGGGGATGAAAAACTGTTTTTT
CASSFLGDEKLFF
>TRBJ2-1|TRBD1|once|TRBV5-1
TGCGCCAGCAGCTCACAGGGGTTGGATGAGCAGTTCTTC
CASSSQGLDEQFF
>TRBJ2-5|TRBD2|.|TRBV7-2
TGTGCCAGCAGAGCTAGCGGAGAGACCCAGTACTTC
CASRASGETQYF
>TRBJ1-1|.|.|TRBV9
TGTGCCAGCAGCGTAGGGTGGCGGGGGATGAACACTGAAGCTTTCTTT
CASSVGWRGMNTEAFF
>TRBJ1-5|.|.|TRBV27
TGTGCCAGCAGTCCGGGGAACAATCAGCCCCAGCATTTT
CASSPGNNQPQHF
>TRBJ2-7|TRBD2|.|TRBV4-1
TGCGCCAGCAGCCAAACCCCCACTAGCGGATACTACGAGCAGTACTTC
CASSQTPTSGYYEQYF
>TRBJ2-5|TRBD2|.|TRBV4-2
TGTGCCAGCAGCCAAGAACTAGCGGGAGGGTTGGAGACCCAGTACTTC
CASSQELAGGLETQYF
>TRBJ2-1|.|.|TRBV7-6
TGTGCCAGCAGCTTTTCTGGAGGTTCCTACAATGAGCAGTTCTTC
CASSFSGGSYNEQFF
>TRBJ1-5|.|.|TRBV7-8
TGTGCCAGCAGCTTAGTGGGGGGGGCCCTCGGCAATCAGCCCCAGCATTTT
CASSLVGGALGNQPQHF
>TRBJ2-6|.|.|TRBV18
TGTGCCAGCTCACCGACCGGTCCTATGACTTTCTCTGGGGCCAACGTCCTGACTTTC
CASSPTGPMTFSGANVLTF
>TRBJ2-1|TRBD1|.|TRBV20-1
TGCAGTGCTACCCAAACAGGGGTCGCGGTCTTC
CSATQTGVAVF
>TRBJ2-3|TRBD2|.|TRBV9
TGTGCCAGCAGCACCCACCCGGTAACTAGCGCCACAGATACGCAGTATTTT
CASSTHPVTSATDTQYF
>TRBJ1-2|TRBD1|.|TRBV28
TGTGCCAGCAGTTCAGGGACAGGGGGCGCCCCTAACTATGGCTACACCTTC
CASSSGTGGAPNYGYTF
>TRBJ2-1|.|.|TRBV2
TGTGCCAGCAGGCCCAAAGGGGCCTACAATGAGCAGTTCTTC
CASRPKGAYNEQFF
>TRBJ1-1|TRBD1|.|TRBV4-1
TGCGCCAGCAGGGGATACCGGGACAGGGGCAATTTGAACACTGAAGCTTTCTTT
CASRGYRDRGNLNTEAFF
>TRBJ2-5|TRBD1|.|TRBV7-6
TGTGCCAGCAGCTTAGGGAGGACAGGGGGCCAGGAGACCCAGTACTTC
CASSLGRTGGQETQYF
>TRBJ2-7|TRBD1|.|TRBV5-1
TGCGCCAGCAGCGCACCGGGACAGGGGAATTACGAGCAGTACTTC
CASSAPGQGNYEQYF
>TRBJ2-5|.|.|TRBV5-3
TGTGCCAGCCGCCCGGGAGCCTGGGGTCTGCAGACCCAGTACTTC
CASRPGAWGLQTQYF
>TRBJ2-7|.|.|TRBV19
TGTGCCAGTAGCTACTCCGGCGAGCAGTACTTC
CASSYSGEQYF
>TRBJ1-2|.|.|TRBV2
TGTGCCAGCAGTGTCGGCAGGGCTAACGGCTACACCTTC
CASSVGRANGYTF
>TRBJ2-7|TRBD1|.|TRBV28
TGTGCCAGCAGTTTCAGGGGACAGGTGTCCTACGAGCAGTACTTC
CASSFRGQVSYEQYF
>TRBJ2-7|TRBD2|.|TRBV9
TGTGCCAGCAGCGTAGCGGGAGGGCCGGGAGAGCAGTACTTC
CASSVAGGPGEQYF
>TRBJ2-3|TRBD2|few|TRBV7-2
TGTGCCAGCAGCCCGACCGCGGGAGGGGGGACAGATACGCAGTATTTT
CASSPTAGGGTDTQYF
>TRBJ2-1|.|.|TRBV19
TGTGCCAGTAGTACGTGGGTGGGCAGTGAGCAGTTCTTC
CASSTWVGSEQFF
>TRBJ1-3|.|.|TRBV28
TGTGCCAGCAGTCTCAGGCGAAACACCATATATTTT
CASSLRRNTIYF
>TRBJ2-7|TRBD1|.|TRBV18
TGTGCCAGCTCACGGGGGACAGGGGGGTTCTACGAGCAGTACTTC
CASSRGTGGFYEQYF
>TRBJ2-1|.|.|TRBV9
TGTGCCAGCAGCCCCACCGGGACTTCCTGGAATGAGCAGTTCTTC
CASSPTGTSWNEQFF
>TRBJ2-5|TRBD2|few|TRBV27
TGTGCCAGCAGGGCGGGAGGACGGGAGGAGACCCAGTACTTC
CASRAGGREETQYF
>TRBJ2-1|.|.|TRBV5-6
TGTGCCAGCAGCTGGGGGGATTGGAATGAGCAGTTCTTC
CASSWGDWNEQFF
>TRBJ2-1|.|.|TRBV9
TGTGCCAGCAGCGTAGGGTCAGGGGTTTACAATGAGCAGTTCTTC
CASSVGSGVYNEQFF
>TRBJ2-1|.|.|TRBV30
TGTGCCTGGAGTAGGGGGGGGAGCGGCTACAATGAGCAGTTCTTC
CAWSRGGSGYNEQFF
>TRBJ2-2|.|.|TRBV6-4
TGTGCCAGCAGTGACTACCCGGGGATCAACACCGGGGAGCTGTTTTTT
CASSDYPGINTGELFF